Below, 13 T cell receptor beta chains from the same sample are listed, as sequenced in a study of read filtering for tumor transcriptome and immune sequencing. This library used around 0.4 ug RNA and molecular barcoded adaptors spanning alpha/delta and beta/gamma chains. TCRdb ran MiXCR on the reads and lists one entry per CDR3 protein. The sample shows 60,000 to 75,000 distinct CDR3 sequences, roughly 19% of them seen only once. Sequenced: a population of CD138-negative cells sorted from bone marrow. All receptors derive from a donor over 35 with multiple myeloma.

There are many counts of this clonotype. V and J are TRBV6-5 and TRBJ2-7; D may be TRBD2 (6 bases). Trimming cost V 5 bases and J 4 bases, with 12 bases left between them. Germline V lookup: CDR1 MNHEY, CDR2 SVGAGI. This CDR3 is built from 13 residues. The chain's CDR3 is CASSRLGEYEQYF. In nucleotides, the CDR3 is TGTGCCAGCAGTAGACTAGGAGAGTACGAGCAGTACTTC.

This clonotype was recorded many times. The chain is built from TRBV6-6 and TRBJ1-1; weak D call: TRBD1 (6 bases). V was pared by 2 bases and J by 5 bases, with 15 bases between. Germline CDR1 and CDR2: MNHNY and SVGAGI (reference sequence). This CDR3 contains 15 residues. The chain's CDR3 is CASSYDQGRNTEAFF. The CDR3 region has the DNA TGTGCCAGCAGTTACGATCAGGGGAGGAATACTGAAGCTTTCTTT.

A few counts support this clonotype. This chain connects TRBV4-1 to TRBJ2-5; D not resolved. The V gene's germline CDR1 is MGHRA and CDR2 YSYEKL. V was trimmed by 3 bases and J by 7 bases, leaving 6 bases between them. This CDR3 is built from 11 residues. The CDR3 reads CASSHRGTQYF. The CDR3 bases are TGCGCCAGCAGCCACAGAGGGACCCAGTACTTC.

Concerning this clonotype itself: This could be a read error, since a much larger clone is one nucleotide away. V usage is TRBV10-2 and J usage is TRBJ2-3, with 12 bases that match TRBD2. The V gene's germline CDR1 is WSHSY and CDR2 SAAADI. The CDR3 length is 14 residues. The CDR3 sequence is CAGSEPSGGAPQYF. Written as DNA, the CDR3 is TGCGCCGGCAGTGAGCCTAGCGGGGGGGCCCCGCAGTATTTT.

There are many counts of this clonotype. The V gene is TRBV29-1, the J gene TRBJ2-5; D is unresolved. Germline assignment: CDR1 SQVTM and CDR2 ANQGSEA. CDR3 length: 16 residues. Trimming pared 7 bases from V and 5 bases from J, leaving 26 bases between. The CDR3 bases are TGCAGCGCCACTACGTCGTGGATCGGTGGTGGGGAGACCCAGTACTTC. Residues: CSATTSWIGGGETQYF.

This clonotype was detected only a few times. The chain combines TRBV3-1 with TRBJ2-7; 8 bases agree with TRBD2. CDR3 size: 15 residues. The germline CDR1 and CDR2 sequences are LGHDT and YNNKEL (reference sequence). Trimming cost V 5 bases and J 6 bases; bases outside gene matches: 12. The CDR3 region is CASSSTWAGGSEQYF. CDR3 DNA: TGTGCCAGCAGCTCGACTTGGGCGGGAGGTTCCGAGCAGTACTTC.

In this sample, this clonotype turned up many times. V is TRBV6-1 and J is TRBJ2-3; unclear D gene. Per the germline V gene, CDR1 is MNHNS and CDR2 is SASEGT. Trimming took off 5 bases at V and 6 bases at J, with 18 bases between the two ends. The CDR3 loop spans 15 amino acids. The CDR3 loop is CASSPQSRLSDTQYF. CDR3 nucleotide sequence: TGTGCCAGCAGTCCTCAAAGTCGGCTCTCGGATACGCAGTATTTT.

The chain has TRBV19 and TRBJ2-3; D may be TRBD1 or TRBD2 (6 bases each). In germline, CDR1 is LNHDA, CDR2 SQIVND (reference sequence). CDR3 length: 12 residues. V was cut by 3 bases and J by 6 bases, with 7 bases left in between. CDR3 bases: TGTGCCAGTAGTATCGGGGGCGATACGCAGTATTTT. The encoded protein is CASSIGGDTQYF.

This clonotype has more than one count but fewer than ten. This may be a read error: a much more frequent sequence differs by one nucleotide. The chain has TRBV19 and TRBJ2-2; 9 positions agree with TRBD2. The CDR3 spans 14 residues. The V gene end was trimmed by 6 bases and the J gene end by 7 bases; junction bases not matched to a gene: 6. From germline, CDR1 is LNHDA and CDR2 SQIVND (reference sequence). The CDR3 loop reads CASRRREGNGELFF. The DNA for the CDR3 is TGTGCCAGTAGGAGGCGGGAGGGGAACGGGGAGCTGTTTTTT.

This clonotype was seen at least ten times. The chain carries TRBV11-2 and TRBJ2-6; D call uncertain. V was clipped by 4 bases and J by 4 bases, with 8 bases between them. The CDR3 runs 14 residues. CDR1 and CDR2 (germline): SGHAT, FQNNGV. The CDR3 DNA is TGTGCCAGCAGCTCAGTGACCGGGGCCAACGTCCTGACTTTC. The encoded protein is CASSSVTGANVLTF.

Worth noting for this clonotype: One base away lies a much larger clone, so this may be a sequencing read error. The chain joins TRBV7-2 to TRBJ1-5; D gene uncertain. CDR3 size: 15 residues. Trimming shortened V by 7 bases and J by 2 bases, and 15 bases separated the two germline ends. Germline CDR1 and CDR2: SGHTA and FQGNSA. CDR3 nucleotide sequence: TGTGCCAGCAACAGCTCCCCGTGGGGCAATCAGCCCCAGCATTTT. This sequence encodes CASNSSPWGNQPQHF.

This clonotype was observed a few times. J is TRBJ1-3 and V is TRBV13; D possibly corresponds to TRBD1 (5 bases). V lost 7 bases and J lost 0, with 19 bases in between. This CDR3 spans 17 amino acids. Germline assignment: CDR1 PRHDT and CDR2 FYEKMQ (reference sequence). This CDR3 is CASTIRGGRHSGNTIYF. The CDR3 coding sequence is TGTGCCAGCACCATTAGGGGCGGGCGACACTCTGGAAACACCATATATTTT.

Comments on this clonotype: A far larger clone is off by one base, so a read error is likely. The CDR3 loop reads CASTRLDCNEQFF. DNA for the CDR3: TGTGCCAGCACCAGACTAGATTGCAATGAGCAGTTCTTC. This chain joins TRBV7-6 and TRBJ2-1; D is possibly TRBD2 (6 bases). Germline V gene sequence: CDR1 SGHVS, CDR2 FNYEAQ. With 7 bases removed from V and 6 bases from J, the gap between germline ends came to 13 bases. The CDR3 is 13 amino acids.